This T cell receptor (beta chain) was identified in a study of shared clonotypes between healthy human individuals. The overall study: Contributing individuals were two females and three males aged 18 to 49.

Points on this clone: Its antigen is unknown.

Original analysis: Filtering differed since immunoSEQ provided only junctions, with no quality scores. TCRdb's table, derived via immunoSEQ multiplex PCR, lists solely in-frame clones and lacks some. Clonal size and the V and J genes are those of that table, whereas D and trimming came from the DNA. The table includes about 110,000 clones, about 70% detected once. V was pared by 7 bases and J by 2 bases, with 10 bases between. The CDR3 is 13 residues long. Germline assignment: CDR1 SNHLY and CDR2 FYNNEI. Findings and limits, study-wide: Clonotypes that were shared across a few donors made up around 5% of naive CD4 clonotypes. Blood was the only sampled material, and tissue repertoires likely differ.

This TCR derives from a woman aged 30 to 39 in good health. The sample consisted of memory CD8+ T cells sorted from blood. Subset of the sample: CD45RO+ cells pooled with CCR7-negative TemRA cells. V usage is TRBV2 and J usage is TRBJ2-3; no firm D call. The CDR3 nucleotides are TGTGCCAGCAACAGACGTACCACAGATACGCAGTATTTT. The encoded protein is CASNRRTTDTQYF. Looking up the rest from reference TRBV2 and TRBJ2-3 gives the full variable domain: EPEVTQTPSHQVTQMGQEVILRCVPISNHLYFYWYRQILGQKVEFLVSFYNNEISEKSEIFDDQFSVERPDGSNFTLKIRSTKLEDSAMYFCASNRRTTDTQYFGPGTRLTVL.